This T cell receptor (beta chain) was identified during a study of T cells in tuberculosis. On the study more broadly: T cells were selected with CD1B tetramers loaded with glucose monomycolate.

The CDR3 has 16 residues. Note on this clone: Its antigen is undetermined.

The protocol was immunoSEQ multiplex PCR, while the TCRdb copy is restricted to in-frame clones and leaves out a portion. The sample has around 33,000 clones; 70% to 90% are singletons. Time point meaning: new active TB diagnosis, blood taken before or within 7 days of starting treatment. Each clinical donor contributed on average about 100,000 T cells from unsorted cryopreserved PBMC. Study-wide results and limits: Smaller alpha distances in active tuberculosis partly reflected shorter CDR3-alpha lengths.

This clonotype originated in an adult with tuberculosis. The sample was PBMCs, taken at tuberculosis diagnosis. The chain is built from TRBV1 and TRBJ2-3; the table assigns TRBD2, which was not confirmed against the DNA. TRBV1 is deemed a pseudogene. As DNA, the CDR3 is TGCACCAGCCCCCGCCTAGCGGGAGGAAGCACAGATACGCAGTATTTT. Translated: CTSPRLAGGSTDTQYF.